This entry lists 2 T cell receptor beta chains sequenced from one sample in a study of blood T cell repertoires in COVID-19. Repertoires were generated with immunoSEQ multiplex PCR, while TCRdb's copy carries only in-frame clones and drops some. The table has approximately 210,000 clones, roughly 90% seen once. The sequencing sample was made of peripheral blood. Receptors were obtained from a young man who had recovered from COVID-19.

The DNA of the CDR3 is TGTGCCAGCAGTTTTAGGGGGCTAGATGGCTACACCTTC. Protein: CASSFRGLDGYTF. The J gene is TRBJ1-2, the V gene TRBV27, with 7 bases aligning to TRBD1. This CDR3 spans 13 amino acids. Germline CDR1 is MNHEY and CDR2 is SMNVEV (reference sequence). V lost 3 bases to trimming and J lost 6 bases; unmatched junction nucleotides: 4.

The CDR3 is CASSVSGGLGDTQYF. The CDR3 DNA is TGTGCCAGCAGCGTGAGCGGGGGACTCGGAGATACGCAGTATTTT. This sequence joins TRBV9 and TRBJ2-3; 8 bases fit TRBD2. The CDR3 contains 15 residues. CDR1 and CDR2 from the germline V gene are SGDLS and YYNGEE. The V and J ends lost 2 bases and 5 bases, in that order; junction bases with no gene match: 7.